The 24 T cell receptor beta chains listed next were all sequenced from one sample in a study of T cell clonality in common variable immunodeficiency. TCRdb keeps only in-frame clones here, not all; method: immunoSEQ multiplex PCR. The data show about 31,000 clones, with none appearing a single time. Material for sequencing was peripheral blood mononuclear cells. These receptors originate from a person aged 18 to 75 in good health.

This clone was observed many times. The sequenced fragment ends 3 residues before the CDR3 boundary, so the rest is inferred from the germline J gene. The rearrangement joins TRBV18 to TRBJ2-3, with a tentative D call TRBD2 (5 bases). V was cut by 1 base and J by 2 bases, with 16 bases left in between. The V gene's germline CDR1 is KGHSH and CDR2 LQKENI. The CDR3 length is 17 residues. CDR3 loop: CASSPRGGGPITDTQYF. The part of the CDR3 DNA that was read is TGTGCCAGCTCACCACGAGGAGGCGGTCCCATCACAGATACG. Full variable domain (remainder filled in from reference TRBV18 and TRBJ2-3): NAGVMQNPRHLVRRRGQEARLRCSPMKGHSHVYWYRQLPEEGLKFMVYLQKENIIDESGMPKERFSAEFPKEGPSILRIQQVVRGDSAAYFCASSPRGGGPITDTQYFGPGTRLTVL.

This clone has only a few counts. Read coverage stops 3 residues before the CDR3 terminus; the germline J gene supplies the remainder. J is TRBJ2-7 and V is TRBV20-1, with a weak D call TRBD1 (7 bases). Germline V lookup: CDR1 DFQATT, CDR2 SNEGSKA (reference sequence). V was pared by 0 bases and J by 4 bases, with 16 bases between. CDR3 length: 15 residues. CDR3 DNA (partial): TGCAGTGCTAGAGATCCCGGGCAGGGGGGTTACGAG. It translates to CSARDPGQGGYE. The CDR3 in its entirety is CSARDPGQGGYEQYF.

This clone qualifies as medium-sized. The read gets to within 3 residues of the CDR3 end, and the germline J gene fills in the rest. This chain joins TRBV7-2 and TRBJ1-1; D remains unclear. V was shortened by 5 bases and J by 1 base, with 5 bases between the two germline ends. This CDR3 is built from 12 residues. Looked up from germline, CDR1 is SGHTA and CDR2 is FQGNSA. This CDR3 is CASSSTNTEAFF. The sequenced part of the CDR3 DNA is TGTGCCAGCAGCAGCACGAACACTGAA. The whole variable domain, remainder taken from reference TRBV7-2 and TRBJ1-1, is GAGVSQSPSNKVTEKGKDVELRCDPISGHTALYWYRQSLGQGLEFLIYFQGNSAPDKSGLPSDRFSAERTGGSVSTLTIQRTQQEDSAVYLCASSSTNTEAFFGQGTRLTVV.

On this clone: A read error may account for a junction end that differs from germline. The same CDR3 can be traced to other DNA sequences in this sample. The sequenced part of the CDR3 DNA is TGTGCCAGCAGCCCCACAGGGGCCATGAACACCGAA. It encodes CASSPTGAMNTE. The CDR3 reads in full as CASSPTGAMNTEAFF. This chain links TRBV7-9 with TRBJ1-1; 7 nucleotides line up with TRBD1. Read sequence stops 3 residues before the CDR3 end, and the germline J gene provides the missing end. This CDR3 is built from 15 residues. Germline loops: CDR1 SEHNR, CDR2 FQNEAQ (reference sequence).

This clone was observed many times. The read ends 3 residues before the CDR3 terminus; that terminus is restored from the germline J gene. The V gene is TRBV5-1, the J gene TRBJ1-2, with TRBD1 matching over 9 bases. V lost 4 bases and J lost 4; bases outside the gene matches: 5. This CDR3 spans 14 amino acids. CDR1 is SGHRS, CDR2 YFSETQ, per germline. The CDR3: CASSLGTGSYGYTF. Incomplete CDR3 DNA: TGCGCCAGCAGCCTAGGGACAGGGAGCTATGGC.

This clone was seen at least ten times. The CDR3 end lies 3 residues beyond the end of the read and is filled in from the germline J gene. The chain carries TRBV5-1 and TRBJ2-3; 9 nucleotides agree with TRBD1. The CDR3 consists of 15 residues. Per germline, CDR1 SGHRS and CDR2 YFSETQ. The CDR3 DNA, read in part, is TGCGCCAGCAGTCCCCCGGGACAGGGTGCGGAGACG. This codes for CASSPPGQGAET. The whole CDR3 protein is CASSPPGQGAETQYF.

In its sample, this clone was seen many times. The covered CDR3 bases are TGTGCCAGCAGCTCGCCAGCACAGGGGCTATCAGATACG. Its translation: CASSSPAQGLSDT. Given in full, the CDR3 is CASSSPAQGLSDTQYF. The V and J genes are TRBV5-4 and TRBJ2-3; 7 bases are a match to TRBD1. The sequence runs out 3 residues before the end of the CDR3; the remainder is reconstructed from the germline J gene. This CDR3 contains 16 residues. With V trimmed by 3 bases and J by 4 bases, 11 bases remained unmatched. Germline values: CDR1 SGHNT, CDR2 YYREEE (reference sequence).

This clone appeared many times. The read halts 3 residues ahead of the CDR3 end, with the missing end drawn from the germline J gene. The chain is built from TRBV10-3 and TRBJ2-6; tentatively, D is TRBD1 (6 bases). The CDR3 contains 16 residues. Trimming took 4 bases from V and 3 from J, leaving 13 bases between them. In germline, CDR1 is ENHRY, CDR2 SYGVKD. CDR3 region: CAISGGRGGGANVLTF. CDR3 DNA (partial): TGTGCCATCAGTGGCGGCAGAGGGGGTGGGGCCAACGTC.

This clone came up many times. Coverage ceases 3 residues before the CDR3 finishes, and the germline J gene fills in the end. V usage is TRBV7-9 and J usage is TRBJ1-1, with 10 bases that match TRBD1. J lost 1 base, V lost 5 bases, and 4 bases had no gene match. This CDR3 region has 15 residues. Germline CDR1 SEHNR, CDR2 FQNEAQ (reference sequence). Incomplete CDR3 DNA: TGTGCCAGCAGCAGGGGACAGGGGCAGAACACTGAA. Translating gives CASSRGQGQNTE. The whole CDR3 sequence reads CASSRGQGQNTEAFF.

By share, this clone ranks as medium-sized. From the germline J gene comes the end of the CDR3, since the read stops 3 residues before it. This chain links TRBV29-1 with TRBJ2-3; D uncertain. The CDR3 is made up of 12 amino acids. Trimming cost V 1 base and J 3 bases, with 5 bases left between them. Germline CDR1 is SQVTM and CDR2 is ANQGSEA. CDR3 sequence reads: CSVEAQTDTQYF. The sequenced CDR3 bases are TGCAGCGTTGAAGCTCAGACAGATACG.

This clone was observed at least ten times. The sequenced fragment ends 3 residues before the CDR3 boundary, so the rest is inferred from the germline J gene. This chain links TRBV14 with TRBJ2-7; 7 bases align to TRBD2. CDR1 is SGHDN and CDR2 is FVKESK in the germline V gene. The CDR3 is made up of 13 amino acids. V shed 2 bases, J shed 6 bases, and the junction held 4 bases outside the gene matches. CDR3 in amino acids: CASSQLWGGEQYF. The covered CDR3 bases are TGTGCCAGCAGCCAACTTTGGGGGGGCGAG.

There are many counts of this clone. The CDR3 extends 3 residues past the end of the read, so its final part is completed from the germline J gene. V usage is TRBV5-1 and J usage is TRBJ2-5; 10 bases line up with TRBD2. The CDR3 contains 14 residues. J was trimmed by 5 bases and V by 5 bases; bases with no gene match: 6. Germline CDR1 reads SGHRS; CDR2 reads YFSETQ. The CDR3: CASSKREGPETQYF. The DNA read from the CDR3 is TGCGCCAGCAGTAAGCGGGAGGGTCCGGAGACC. Full variable domain (missing parts from reference TRBV5-1 and TRBJ2-5): KAGVTQTPRYLIKTRGQQVTLSCSPISGHRSVSWYQQTPGQGLQFLFEYFSETQRNKGNFPGRFSGRQFSNSRSEMNVSTLELGDSALYLCASSKREGPETQYFGPGTRLLVL.

Details on this clone: Sequence at one end of the junction differs from germline and may be a read error. The sequence runs out 3 residues before the end of the CDR3; the remainder is reconstructed from the germline J gene. Other DNA sequences of this sample code for an identical CDR3. This chain joins TRBV5-1 and TRBJ1-3; D is perhaps TRBD1 (5 bases). The CDR3 is made up of 16 amino acids. Germline-derived CDR1 and CDR2 are SGHRS and YFSETQ. The CDR3 region is CASSPGDSPTRNTIYF. The DNA read from the CDR3 is TGCGCCAGCAGCCCGGGGGACTCCCCGACCAGAAACACT.

This clone was seen repeatedly, ten times or more. The CDR3 DNA, read in part, is TGTGCCAGCAGCCCCATGGGGCCTGGAGATACG. Amino acid sequence: CASSPMGPGDT. Given in full, the CDR3 is CASSPMGPGDTQYF. V gene TRBV7-7 combines with J gene TRBJ2-3, with a possible D match to TRBD1 (5 bases). The missing CDR3 end, 3 residues past where the read stops, is filled in from the germline J gene. The ends were cut back, 5 bases at V and 5 bases at J, with 14 bases in the middle. Germline CDR1 SSHAT, CDR2 FNYEAQ (reference sequence). The CDR3 sequence is 14 residues long.

This clone was observed at least ten times. The CDR3 end falls 3 residues outside the read, so it is completed with the germline J gene. The chain joins TRBV20-1 to TRBJ2-1; D remains unclear. Trimming removed 0 bases at V and 5 bases at J, with 14 bases between. The CDR3 spans 15 residues. Per germline, CDR1 DFQATT and CDR2 SNEGSKA (reference sequence). The sequenced CDR3 bases are TGCAGTGCTAGAGATCCCTCCAAGGGCCACAATGAG. This codes for CSARDPSKGHNE. In full, the CDR3 reads CSARDPSKGHNEQFF.

This clone appeared many times. The sequenced fragment ends 3 residues before the CDR3 boundary, so the rest is inferred from the germline J gene. The chain uses TRBV10-3 and TRBJ1-2; D unclear. V lost 0 bases and J lost 3, with 8 bases in between. The CDR3 totals 14 residues. Germline CDR1 ENHRY, CDR2 SYGVKD. CDR3 sequence reads: CAISESKQHYGYTF. The sequenced part of the CDR3 DNA is TGTGCCATCAGTGAGTCGAAACAGCACTATGGC.

In this sample, this clone is medium-sized. The CDR3 is cut off 3 residues early in the read; its end comes from the germline J gene. The chain has TRBV20-1 and TRBJ2-1; D is uncertain. Deletions cut 1 base from V and 3 bases from J, with 10 bases between. Germline CDR1 is DFQATT and CDR2 is SNEGSKA (reference sequence). The CDR3 sequence is 14 residues long. The CDR3 loop is CSARALRNYNEQFF. The covered CDR3 bases are TGCAGTGCTAGAGCCCTGCGGAACTACAATGAG.

This clone was picked up many times. The read halts 3 residues ahead of the CDR3 end, with the missing end drawn from the germline J gene. The V call is TRBV20-1, the J call TRBJ1-5; D gene unclear. Germline V CDR1 and CDR2: DFQATT, SNEGSKA (reference sequence). This CDR3 contains 13 residues. Trimming cost V 3 bases and J 4 bases, with 10 bases left between them. CDR3 amino acids: CSASPMLNQPQHF. The part of the CDR3 DNA that was read is TGCAGTGCTAGCCCTATGCTGAATCAGCCC.

Ten or more counts support this clone. The read gets to within 3 residues of the CDR3 end, and the germline J gene fills in the rest. This chain joins TRBV5-1 and TRBJ2-5; D may be TRBD1 (6 bases). Germline V gene lookup returns CDR1 SGHRS and CDR2 YFSETQ. The CDR3 sequence is 14 residues long. V lost 4 bases and J 4 bases, leaving 14 bases between the germline ends. The CDR3 DNA, read in part, is TGCGCCAGCAGCGCACAGGGCCCCGGAGAGACC. Encoded protein: CASSAQGPGET. The CDR3 reads in full as CASSAQGPGETQYF.

There are a few counts of this clone. The read terminates 3 residues ahead of where the CDR3 ends, so the germline J gene completes it. This chain joins TRBV7-7 and TRBJ2-2, with 8 positions matching TRBD1. Germline-derived CDR1 and CDR2 are SSHAT and FNYEAQ (reference sequence). The CDR3 consists of 18 residues. With V trimmed by 5 bases and J by 5 bases, 16 bases remained unmatched. The sequenced CDR3 bases are TGTGCCAGCAGCCCAGCGGGTGGTGTGGGACAGGCAACCGGGGAG. Its translation: CASSPAGGVGQATGE. The entire CDR3 sequence reads CASSPAGGVGQATGELFF.

This clone was counted between two and nine times. The observed sequence ends 3 residues before the CDR3 terminus, with the missing tail filled in from the germline J gene. The chain is built from TRBV18 and TRBJ1-1; no definite D call. Germline V lookup: CDR1 KGHSH, CDR2 LQKENI. The CDR3 covers 16 residues. CDR3 sequence reads: CASSPAYDLAKNIAFF. The CDR3 DNA, read in part, is TGTGCCAGCTCACCAGCATACGACCTAGCCAAAAACATT.

Of note for this clone: Sequencing ends 3 residues short of the CDR3 end; the germline J gene provides the rest. The chain is built from TRBV10-2 and TRBJ2-5; 8 nucleotides align to TRBD2. The CDR3 contains 19 residues. J lost 5 bases, V lost 4 bases, and 21 bases had no gene match. The germline gives CDR1 WSHSY, CDR2 SAAADI. The part of the CDR3 DNA that was read is TGCGCCAGCAGTGCGGGGCTGGGACTAGGAGGAGGGGGGTGGGAGACC. It codes for CASSAGLGLGGGGWET. The full CDR3 is CASSAGLGLGGGGWETQYF.

At least ten counts were recorded for this clone. The observed sequence ends 3 residues before the CDR3 terminus, with the missing tail filled in from the germline J gene. The V gene is TRBV18, the J gene TRBJ1-3, with D unclear. Germline V CDR1 and CDR2: KGHSH, LQKENI. This CDR3 has 15 residues. Trimming stripped 0 bases from V and 0 bases from J, with 6 bases between. The CDR3 region is CASSPPQYSGNTIYF. The covered CDR3 bases are TGTGCCAGCTCACCACCGCAGTACTCTGGAAACACC.

The sample holds many counts of this clone. The sequenced fragment ends 3 residues before the CDR3 boundary, so the rest is inferred from the germline J gene. The V call is TRBV12-3 or TRBV12-4, the J call TRBJ2-5; 10 bases are a match to TRBD2. J was trimmed by 4 bases and V by 3 bases; bases with no gene match: 14. This CDR3 has 18 residues. CDR3 amino acids: CASSFKVMSSGSSETQYF. Incomplete CDR3 DNA: TGTGCCAGCAGTTTTAAGGTTATGTCTAGCGGGAGTTCAGAGACC.